What follows describes a single T cell receptor (beta chain). The antigen it recognizes is unknown. No clone much larger than this one lies a single base away; base qualities are absent. This record belongs to a study of blood T cell repertoires in COVID-19 (TCRdb year 2020). For the study in its entirety: Samples covering the acute and convalescent phases of COVID-19 were provided by collaborators in the United States, Italy and Spain. The prospective study material was composed of cDNA or gDNA derived from T cells, B-cell-depleted T cells, or PBMCs. Deeply sampled blood TCRbeta repertoires from subjects exposed to, actively infected with, or recovered from COVID-19 were included in the dataset. The repertoires were released in a freely available public database meant as a resource for research on the immune response to SARS-CoV-2. The samples were drawn from two sources: the first 160 participants of the ongoing ImmuneRACE study, and some 1,300 subjects contributed by 6 global collaborators. Nearly every sample came with metadata listing a de-identified subject ID, COVID-19 status, age in years and sex. Where available, HLA class I and class II types were taken from metadata supplied by the sample provider and were not determined by assay-based typing.

In Seattle, one collaborating source enrolled patients while the infection was active and tracked those patients longitudinally over the course of disease. Collaborating institutions collected whole blood in K2EDTA tubes following their own protocols. For TCRbeta analysis, collaborators shipped samples in one of three forms: frozen whole blood, isolated PBMCs, or DNA extracted from either of those sample types. The immunoSEQ Assay, a bias-controlled multiplex PCR, was used to amplify TCRbeta CDR3 regions from genomic DNA. In the source study's methods: The number of nucleated cells in each sample was estimated from the amplification of reference gene primers within the assay. To quantify the absolute abundance of each unique TCRbeta CDR3 rearrangement, sequence reads were collapsed and filtered. Productive Simpson clonality was computed per sample as the square root of Simpson's diversity index over productive rearrangements. TCRdb limited this immuneACCESS table to in-frame rearrangements with V and J called. A share of clones is missing; checked studies link under half to unresolved V genes, and the rest is unexplained. That table is the source of V, J and clone size, and D and trimming were worked out from the DNA. The sample table contains fewer than 200,000 clones; only one count was recorded for roughly 81% of them. The biggest ten clones account for 8.3% of the sample.

Results the study describes overall, beyond this receptor: The quantity of clinical and demographic metadata differed by source and by participant and was supplied without curation.

V loses 0 bases, J loses 2 bases, and the germline ends lie 11 bases apart. Including cysteine and phenylalanine, the CDR3 has 15 amino acids. Just the 45-base CDR3 DNA is kept, in frame starting at base 1. Per the germline V gene, SGHRS is the CDR1 and YFSETQ is the CDR2. This TCR derives from a woman aged 55-75 years with COVID-19, enrolled during active disease. Sequenced sample: peripheral blood. This chain is built from TRBV5-1 and TRBJ1-2, with TRBD1 as a weak D call on 5 bases. The DNA is TGCGCCAGCAGCTTGGACGGCCCAGGGAACTATGGCTACACCTTC. Its product reads: CASSLDGPGNYGYTF.